The 8 T cell receptor beta chains presented below share a single source sample, sequenced in a study of blood T cells in healthy people across ages. Then a second PCR, running roughly 6 to 12 cycles, was carried out with a sample-barcoded 5' primer and a J-beta primer mix. TCRdb analysed the 5' RACE reads with MiXCR anew, one entry per CDR3 protein. The sample lists roughly 1.5 million distinct CDR3 sequences; 35% to 45% were seen once. Sequencing used blood. These receptors all come from a woman younger than 35 in good health.

A few counts support this clonotype. V and J are TRBV6-6 and TRBJ2-1, with a weak D call TRBD2 (5 bases). CDR1 MNHNY and CDR2 SVGAGI come from the germline V gene (reference sequence). Trimming stripped 2 bases from V and 12 bases from J, with 17 bases between. CDR3 length: 14 residues. CDR3 nucleotide sequence: TGTGCCAGCAGTTACCGGGATACTCGAGTCGGGCAGTTCTTC. Encoded protein: CASSYRDTRVGQFF.

This chain's CDR3 is CASSPTGRGDYGYTF. The CDR3 DNA reads as TGTGCCAGCAGCCCTACAGGGAGGGGGGACTATGGCTACACCTTC. V gene TRBV12-3 or TRBV12-4 combines with J gene TRBJ1-2, with a weak D call TRBD1 (6 bases). V lost 6 bases to trimming and J lost 3 bases, with 17 bases between them. The CDR3 has 15 residues.

This clonotype was seen only a few times. This sequence joins TRBV6-2 or TRBV6-3 and TRBJ2-1, with 8 bases fitting TRBD2. The V segment lost 2 bases and the J segment 2 bases; nucleotides outside the gene matches: 20. Germline lookup yields CDR1 MNHEY and CDR2 SVGEGT. CDR3 size: 21 residues. The CDR3 nucleotides are TGTGCCAGCAGTTACGGGAGGAGTCCGATAAGAGCGGGAGCGGCCTACAATGAGCAGTTCTTC. Translating it yields CASSYGRSPIRAGAAYNEQFF.

The chain links TRBV12-3 or TRBV12-4 to TRBJ2-3; D could derive from TRBD1 or TRBD2 (5 bases each). The V end lost 5 bases, the J end lost 2 bases, and 20 bases lay between the germline ends. The CDR3 consists of 17 residues. Written as DNA, the CDR3 is TGTGCCAGCAGTCTCCTGTACCGGGACCACGACACAGATACGCAGTATTTT. This encodes CASSLLYRDHDTDTQYF.

CDR3 in amino acids: CASSVPPRGGTDTQYF. For the CDR3, the DNA is TGTGCCAGCAGCGTACCCCCCAGGGGGGGCACAGATACGCAGTATTTT. The chain couples TRBV9 to TRBJ2-3; a possible D gene is TRBD1 (7 bases). The CDR3 runs to 16 residues. Trimming left V 1 base short and J 1 base short, with 13 bases between. From germline, CDR1 is SGDLS and CDR2 YYNGEE. Full variable domain (missing parts from reference TRBV9 and TRBJ2-3): DSGVTQTPKHLITATGQRVTLRCSPRSGDLSVYWYQQSLDQGLQFLIQYYNGEERAKGNILERFSAQQFPDLHSELNLSSLELGDSALYFCASSVPPRGGTDTQYFGPGTRLTVL.

Ten or more counts support this clonotype. This chain joins TRBV29-1 and TRBJ2-1, with D uncertain. The CDR3 has 10 residues. Germline V gene sequence: CDR1 SQVTM, CDR2 ANQGSEA. V was shortened by 3 bases and J by 8 bases, with 5 bases between the two germline ends. The CDR3 DNA reads TGCAGCGTTGAGCAGCATGAGCAGTTCTTC. The encoded protein is CSVEQHEQFF.

The CDR3 sequence is CSMEAGGRNEQFF. CDR3 DNA: TGCAGTATGGAAGCGGGTGGTAGGAATGAGCAGTTCTTC. V usage is TRBV20-1 and J usage is TRBJ2-1; D might be TRBD2 (6 bases). The CDR3 has 13 amino acids. Germline-derived CDR1 and CDR2 are DFQATT and SNEGSKA (reference sequence). Trimming pared 8 bases from V and 7 bases from J, leaving 18 bases between.

There are a few counts of this clonotype. The CDR3 sequence: CASSLGRSGSGGEQFF. The CDR3 DNA sequence: TGTGCCAGCAGCCTAGGCCGAAGCGGGAGTGGTGGTGAGCAGTTCTTC. The rearrangement joins TRBV9 to TRBJ2-1; TRBD2 matches at 8 bases. The V and J ends lost 4 bases and 9 bases, in that order; junction bases with no gene match: 15. CDR1 SGDLS and CDR2 YYNGEE come from the germline V gene. The CDR3 sequence is 16 residues long. Full variable domain (remainder filled in from reference TRBV9 and TRBJ2-1): DSGVTQTPKHLITATGQRVTLRCSPRSGDLSVYWYQQSLDQGLQFLIQYYNGEERAKGNILERFSAQQFPDLHSELNLSSLELGDSALYFCASSLGRSGSGGEQFFGPGTRLTVL.